This T cell receptor (beta chain) was identified in a study of blood T cell repertoires in COVID-19. Study-level background: Spain, Italy and the United States supplied samples that represented acute and convalescent COVID-19. T cells, B-cell-depleted T cells, or PBMCs supplied cDNA or gDNA.

The germline V gene encodes CDR1 MNHEY and CDR2 SMNVEV (reference sequence). The CDR3 is made up of 16 amino acids. V was pared by 5 bases and J by 5 bases, with 20 bases between. In the study's own analysis: From reference gene primer amplification, estimates of nucleated cell counts were derived. Only in-frame clones appear in the TCRdb table, and some are missing; sequencing was by immunoSEQ multiplex PCR. The V and J calls and clone size come from that table; D and trimming were worked out from the DNA. The sample has 130,000 to 150,000 clones, approximately 86% seen once; the top ten hold roughly 3%.

The sequence was collected from a middle-aged woman with active or convalescent COVID-19. This chain uses TRBV27 with TRBJ2-3; TRBD1 is a possible D gene (5 bases). What was sequenced was peripheral blood. The CDR3 protein is CASSMRVVQRGDTQYF. CDR3 DNA sequence: TGTGCCAGCAGTATGAGAGTAGTCCAAAGGGGAGATACGCAGTATTTT.